This note documents a single T cell receptor (beta chain) sequence. Antigen unknown. A far larger clone lies a single base away; this is likely a read error. The same CDR3 is also encoded by other DNA sequences in this sample. The authors ran the assay at deep level. The data were produced by immunoSEQ multiplex PCR, yet TCRdb's version contains in-frame clones alone and is incomplete. The data show over 850,000 clones, roughly 74% seen once. Those who donated were healthy HIV-negative adults, with no recent acute infections or vaccinations reported. This entry belongs to a study of shared clonotypes between healthy human individuals. General study points: Generally, naive subsets (rather than memory subsets) showed larger estimated richness. Clonotypes shared by all four sorted-subset donors had higher generation probabilities than non-shared clonotypes.

Material for sequencing was memory CD4+ T cells from PBMCs. Subset reported: CD45RA-negative fraction. This receptor was obtained from a man between 18 and 29 years old in good health. Some clones in this sample may be carry-over from other donors' samples.

The CDR3 bases are TGTGCTAGCAGCGCGCCAGGGGTAGAGACCCAGTACTTC. Protein: CASSAPGVETQYF. The V and J genes are TRBV5-8 and TRBJ2-5; TRBD1 might be the D (6 bases). The germline V gene encodes CDR1 SGHTS and CDR2 YDEGEE. The CDR3 loop spans 13 amino acids. The full variable domain, rest sourced from reference TRBV5-8 and TRBJ2-5, is EAGVTQSPTHLIKTRGQQATLRCSPISGHTSVYWYQQALGLGLQFLLWYDEGEERNRGNFPPRFSGRQFPNYSSELNVNALELEDSALYLCASSAPGVETQYFGPGTRLLVL.